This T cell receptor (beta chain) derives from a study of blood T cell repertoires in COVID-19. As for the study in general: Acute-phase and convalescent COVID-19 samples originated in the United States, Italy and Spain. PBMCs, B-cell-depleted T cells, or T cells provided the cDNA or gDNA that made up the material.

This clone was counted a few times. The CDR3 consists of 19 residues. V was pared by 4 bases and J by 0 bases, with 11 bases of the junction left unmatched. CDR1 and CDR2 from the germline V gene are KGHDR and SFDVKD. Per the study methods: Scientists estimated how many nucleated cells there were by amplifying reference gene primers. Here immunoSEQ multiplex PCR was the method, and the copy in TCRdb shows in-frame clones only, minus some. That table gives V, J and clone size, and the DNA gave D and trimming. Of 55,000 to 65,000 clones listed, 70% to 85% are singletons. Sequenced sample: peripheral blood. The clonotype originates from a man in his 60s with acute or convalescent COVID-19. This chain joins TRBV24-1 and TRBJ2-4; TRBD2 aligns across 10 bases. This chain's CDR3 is CATSEDLGLAALAKNIQYF. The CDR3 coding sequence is TGTGCCACCAGTGAGGACCTAGGACTAGCGGCTCTAGCCAAAAACATTCAGTACTTC.